This TCR beta chain was obtained from a study of blood T cells in healthy people across ages. Study-level information: Per two T cells, template switching captured roughly one barcoded beta molecule. The study, taken as a whole, reports: Roughly linear age-related decline in beta diversity appeared, significant by age about 37.

Combining a sample-barcoded 5' primer with a J-beta primer mix, a second PCR ran for roughly 6 to 11 cycles. A template-switch adaptor with 12 random nucleotides tagged each cDNA molecule. MiXCR, applied by TCRdb to the 5' RACE reads, yields one record per CDR3 protein. Among hundreds of thousands of distinct CDR3 sequences listed, about 30% were seen once. A minimum of 5 micrograms of total RNA was extracted per sample. This clonotype appeared many times. Its antigen is still unknown. Germline CDR1 and CDR2: MNHNY and SVGAGI (reference sequence). Trimming took 5 bases from V and 1 from J, leaving 14 bases between them. The CDR3 has 15 amino acids.

The receptor comes from a woman of 80 years or more in good health. Sequences were obtained from blood. The chain is built from TRBV6-6 and TRBJ2-5, with D perhaps assigned TRBD1 or TRBD2 (5 bases each). CDR3 sequence: CASSPTSGTQETQYF. DNA for the CDR3: TGTGCCAGCAGTCCTACCTCCGGGACCCAAGAGACCCAGTACTTC.